This passage covers 17 T cell receptor beta chains from one sample sequenced in a study of T cell changes during pregnancy in multiple sclerosis. Clones were sequenced by immunoSEQ multiplex PCR, and TCRdb holds only the in-frame ones, with some missing. The sample lists tens of thousands of clones; approximately 91% were seen once. Sample: peripheral blood, taken in the second trimester of pregnancy. Receptors were obtained from a female donor in good health, enrolled as a control in a pregnancy study.

This sequence joins TRBV7-8 and TRBJ1-5; perhaps TRBD1 as D (6 bases). Germline assignment: CDR1 SGHVS and CDR2 FQNEAQ. V gave up 5 bases and J gave up 9 bases, with 20 bases separating them. This CDR3 has 15 residues. Written as DNA, the CDR3 is TGTGCCAGCAGCGCACGGACAGCCGGGTTGGTGCCCCAGCATTTT. This translates into CASSARTAGLVPQHF. The whole variable domain, remainder taken from reference TRBV7-8 and TRBJ1-5, is GAGVSQSPRYKVAKRGQDVALRCDPISGHVSLFWYQQALGQGPEFLTYFQNEAQLDKSGLPSDRFFAERPEGSVSTLKIQRTQQEDSAVYLCASSARTAGLVPQHFGDGTRLSIL.

This sequence joins TRBV5-1 and TRBJ1-2; 8 bases line up with TRBD1. V lost 8 bases and J lost 6; bases outside the gene matches: 9. Germline V lookup: CDR1 SGHRS, CDR2 YFSETQ. CDR3 length: 13 residues. The DNA of the CDR3 is TGCGCCAGTTCGGCAGGGGGCTTGGATGGCTACACCTTC. It codes for CASSAGGLDGYTF.

The V and J genes are TRBV18 and TRBJ1-5, with 10 bases matching TRBD1. J gave up 4 bases and V 2 bases, and 5 bases lay outside the gene matches. CDR1 and CDR2 (germline): KGHSH, LQKENI. The CDR3 is 16 amino acids. CDR3 sequence: CASSPEKGQGNQPQHF. CDR3 DNA sequence: TGTGCCAGCTCACCAGAGAAGGGACAGGGGAATCAGCCCCAGCATTTT.

This clone appeared once. The genes are TRBV19 and TRBJ1-1; 11 nucleotides agree with TRBD1. V dropped 7 bases and J dropped 3; count of bases not matched to a gene: 4. From germline, CDR1 is LNHDA and CDR2 SQIVND (reference sequence). The CDR3 is 14 residues long. The CDR3 is CASKGQGDYTEAFF. The CDR3 nucleotides read TGTGCCAGTAAGGGACAGGGGGACTACACTGAAGCTTTCTTT.

The J gene is TRBJ1-1, the V gene TRBV27; 8 bases line up with TRBD1. This CDR3 region has 14 residues. V trimming: 6 bases; J trimming: 3 bases; junction bases outside the gene matches: 6. CDR1 is MNHEY and CDR2 is SMNVEV in the germline V gene (reference sequence). The CDR3 nucleotides are TGTGCCAGCAGAAGACAGGGGTTGGACACTGAAGCTTTCTTT. Translation: CASRRQGLDTEAFF.

This chain links TRBV6-4 with TRBJ2-3; 7 positions agree with TRBD2. Trimming cost V 4 bases and J 2 bases; bases outside gene matches: 3. This CDR3 comprises 14 residues. Germline lookup yields CDR1 MRHNA and CDR2 SNTAGT. CDR3 sequence (DNA): TGTGCCAGCAGTGGGGGGACTACCACAGATACGCAGTATTTT. Amino acid sequence: CASSGGTTTDTQYF.

This rearrangement joins TRBV5-4 to TRBJ1-6; D might be TRBD1 (5 bases). V dropped 4 bases and J dropped 6 bases, with 14 bases sitting between them. The CDR3 is 15 residues long. CDR1 SGHNT and CDR2 YYREEE come from the germline V gene (reference sequence). In DNA form, the CDR3 reads TGTGCCAGCAGCCCCGACCGGGGGGTTAATTCACCCCTCCACTTT. Translating it yields CASSPDRGVNSPLHF.

This clone was seen only once. The chain combines TRBV29-1 with TRBJ1-2; D remains unclear. Trimming left V 0 bases short and J 4 bases short, with 12 bases between. From germline, CDR1 is SQVTM and CDR2 ANQGSEA. The CDR3 has 14 residues. CDR3 amino acids: CSVEEAGRSYGYTF. The CDR3 bases are TGCAGCGTTGAAGAGGCGGGTCGTAGCTATGGCTACACCTTC. Full variable domain (missing parts from reference TRBV29-1 and TRBJ1-2): SAVISQKPSRDICQRGTSLTIQCQVDSQVTMMFWYRQQPGQSLTLIATANQGSEATYESGFVIDKFPISRPNLTFSTLTVSNMSPEDSSIYLCSVEEAGRSYGYTFGSGTRLTVV.

The chain couples TRBV4-3 to TRBJ2-1; 9 bases align to TRBD1. The length of the CDR3 is 15 residues. Germline trimming cut 0 bases from V and 7 bases from J; bases unmatched to any gene: 4. Germline-derived CDR1 and CDR2 are LGHNA and YSLEER. The CDR3 sequence is CASSQDRGTGNEQFF. The CDR3 nucleotides read TGCGCCAGCAGCCAAGATAGAGGGACAGGGAATGAGCAGTTCTTC.

The J gene is TRBJ2-7, the V gene TRBV6-5, with 9 bases matching TRBD1. The CDR3 has 15 residues. Trimming removed 6 bases from V and 5 bases from J; junction bases left unmatched: 11. Per germline, CDR1 MNHEY and CDR2 SVGAGI. CDR3 amino acids: CASRITGTGKDEQYF. CDR3 DNA sequence: TGTGCCAGCAGAATAACCGGGACAGGGAAGGACGAGCAGTACTTC.

The chain has TRBV11-2 and TRBJ2-2; the match to TRBD1 covers 7 bases. Germline trimming cut 5 bases from V and 3 bases from J; bases unmatched to any gene: 6. CDR1 is SGHAT, CDR2 FQNNGV, per germline. The CDR3 has 15 amino acids. CDR3 protein: CASSATGSDTGELFF. The DNA for the CDR3 is TGTGCCAGCAGCGCGACAGGGTCAGACACCGGGGAGCTGTTTTTT.

The V and J genes are TRBV27 and TRBJ2-3; D ambiguous. CDR3 size: 14 residues. Between the trimmed V and J ends, which lost 5 bases and 6 bases, there was a span of 15 bases. Germline V lookup: CDR1 MNHEY, CDR2 SMNVEV (reference sequence). In DNA, the CDR3 is TGTGCCAGCAGTGCCTCCTCTAGTTGGGATACGCAGTATTTT. Protein product: CASSASSSWDTQYF.

This clone was picked up a small number of times. The V gene is TRBV7-9, the J gene TRBJ1-2, with 9 bases aligning to TRBD1. Unmatched junction bases numbered 4, after V lost 5 bases and J lost 6 bases. CDR3 length equals 13 residues. Germline V CDR1 and CDR2: SEHNR, FQNEAQ (reference sequence). CDR3 loop: CASSRDRADGYTF. The CDR3 DNA sequence: TGTGCCAGCAGCCGGGACAGGGCCGATGGCTACACCTTC.

The gene calls are TRBV18 and TRBJ2-5; 8 nucleotides agree with TRBD2. After removal of 6 bases from V and 4 bases from J, the junction contained 7 bases not matched to a gene. This CDR3 has 14 amino acids. CDR1 is KGHSH and CDR2 is LQKENI in the germline V gene. The CDR3 loop is CASSPRAGGETQYF. The CDR3 nucleotides read TGTGCCAGCTCCCCCCGTGCGGGGGGAGAGACCCAGTACTTC.

The genes are TRBV30 and TRBJ2-7; perhaps TRBD2 as D (5 bases). Deletions cut 2 bases from V and 0 bases from J, with 20 bases between. CDR1 is GTSNPN, CDR2 SVGIG, per germline (reference sequence). The CDR3 totals 17 residues. The CDR3 DNA sequence: TGTGCCTGGAGTCTCGTAGAGGACTTTCCTTCCTCCTACGAGCAGTACTTC. Its translation is CAWSLVEDFPSSYEQYF.

This rearrangement joins TRBV7-9 to TRBJ2-5; 10 bases agree with TRBD2. V lost 6 bases to trimming and J lost 3 bases; unmatched junction nucleotides: 10. Looked up from germline, CDR1 is SEHNR and CDR2 is FQNEAQ (reference sequence). The CDR3 is 16 residues long. The CDR3 DNA sequence: TGTGCCAGCAGGGCGCAGGGGACTAGCGCCGAAGAGACCCAGTACTTC. This codes for CASRAQGTSAEETQYF.

This sequence joins TRBV11-3 and TRBJ2-3; the match to TRBD2 covers 8 bases. In germline, CDR1 is SGHNT, CDR2 YENEEA. The CDR3 runs to 18 residues. After removal of 5 bases from V and 4 bases from J, the junction contained 17 bases not matched to a gene. The CDR3 DNA is TGTGCCAGCAGCGCGGGACTAGGAGTCGAAGGTCAAGCAGATACGCAGTATTTT. Translating it yields CASSAGLGVEGQADTQYF. Using reference TRBV11-3 and TRBJ2-3 for the parts outside the CDR3, the full variable domain is EAGVVQSPRYKIIEKKQPVAFWCNPISGHNTLYWYLQNLGQGPELLIRYENEEAVDDSQLPKDRFSAERLKGVDSTLKIQPAELGDSAVYLCASSAGLGVEGQADTQYFGPGTRLTVL.